The T cell receptor beta chain under discussion was sequenced for a study of blood T cell repertoires in COVID-19 (dated by TCRdb to the early 2020s). In the study overall: Samples from collaborators originated in the United States, Italy and Spain and spanned both the acute and convalescent phases of COVID-19. The material from the prospective study consisted of cDNA or gDNA derived from T cells, B-cell-depleted T cells, or PBMCs. The dataset comprised deeply sampled blood TCRbeta repertoires from subjects exposed to, actively infected with, or recovered from COVID-19. The repertoires were made available in a free public database intended to serve as a resource for research on the immune response to SARS-CoV-2. The samples were drawn from the first 160 participants of the ongoing ImmuneRACE study and from some 1,300 subjects provided by 6 global collaborators. Nearly every sample came with metadata listing a de-identified subject ID, COVID-19 status, age in years and sex. HLA class I and class II types, where available, came from metadata supplied by the sample provider rather than from assay-based typing. Study-level results and caveats: Clinical and demographic metadata were provided uncurated, with the amount varying by source and participant.

The CDR3 measures 11 amino acids from cysteine to phenylalanine. Just CDR3 DNA is preserved here, 33 bases in frame from base 1. CDR1 and CDR2 (MDHEN, SYDVKM) derive from the germline V gene. The V and J ends are trimmed by 8 bases and 9 bases, leaving 11 bases between them. Concerning this clone itself: Which antigen it targets is not known. Per-base quality was not reported, and no clone a single base away is much larger than it.

TCRbeta CDR3 regions were amplified from genomic DNA by means of the immunoSEQ Assay, a bias-controlled multiplex PCR. The original pipeline was this. The number of nucleated cells in each sample was estimated from the amplification of reference gene primers within the assay. To quantify the absolute abundance of each unique TCRbeta CDR3 rearrangement, sequence reads were collapsed and filtered. For each sample, productive Simpson clonality was calculated as the square root of Simpson's diversity index over productive rearrangements. The immuneACCESS repertoire file appears here via TCRdb, limited to in-frame rearrangements. These files lack a portion of the clones; in checked studies, under half of the deficit traces to unresolved V genes, and the cause of the others is not known. V and J calls and clone size are copied from that table; D and trimming were computed from the DNA. The sample contains approximately 240,000 clones, 83% of them found a single time. The ten top clones hold around 5.5% of the sample.

The collaborating institutions used their own protocols to collect whole blood in K2EDTA tubes. For TCRbeta analysis, collaborators shipped samples as frozen whole blood, isolated PBMCs, or DNA extracted from either of those sample types. Specimen: peripheral blood. This chain is built from TRBV28 and TRBJ2-1; confidence is insufficient to name the D gene. This receptor was obtained from a human donor in a cohort sampled during active COVID-19. The nucleotides are TGTGCCAGCGCAGGCTACGTTGAGCAGTTCTTC. It codes for CASAGYVEQFF. Beyond the CDR3, the reference TRBV28 and TRBJ2-1 genes provide the residues; the full variable domain reads: DVKVTQSSRYLVKRTGEKVFLECVQDMDHENMFWYRQDPGLGLRLIYFSYDVKMKEKGDIPEGYSVSREKKERFSLILESASTNQTSMYLCASAGYVEQFFGPGTRLTVL.